What follows are 29 T cell receptor beta chains derived from one specimen sequenced in a study of somatic mutations in cytotoxic T cells in rheumatoid arthritis. Assay: immunoSEQ multiplex PCR; the TCRdb copy retains only in-frame clones and omits some. The sample lists approximately 14,000 clones, approximately 90% seen once, with around 17% in the top ten. Specimen: CD4+ T cells sorted from blood. The receptors come from a man between 65 and 79 years old with rheumatoid arthritis.

This clone occurred a few times. CDR3 sequence: CASSSNRKSYEQYF. CDR3 DNA sequence: TGTGCCAGCAGCTCTAACAGGAAATCCTACGAGCAGTACTTC. This chain uses TRBV7-9 with TRBJ2-7, with a possible D match to TRBD1 (5 bases). The CDR3 runs 14 residues. Deletions cut 4 bases from V and 1 base from J, with 11 bases between. Germline V gene sequence: CDR1 SEHNR, CDR2 FQNEAQ (reference sequence).

The V gene is TRBV6-4, the J gene TRBJ1-2; a weak D match, TRBD1 (6 bases). This CDR3 spans 14 amino acids. Germline CDR1 reads MRHNA; CDR2 reads SNTAGT. The V end was cut by 5 bases, the J end by 0 bases, with 10 bases between. The CDR3 nucleotides are TGTGCCAGCAGTCCCAACAGGGCTAACTATGGCTACACCTTC. Translation gives CASSPNRANYGYTF.

The V and J genes are TRBV18 and TRBJ2-3, with 8 bases fitting TRBD1. Germline lookup yields CDR1 KGHSH and CDR2 LQKENI. The CDR3 covers 14 residues. J was trimmed by 0 bases and V by 5 bases; bases with no gene match: 1. This CDR3 reads CASSDRGSTDTQYF. The CDR3 nucleotides read TGTGCCAGCTCAGACAGGGGTAGCACAGATACGCAGTATTTT.

J is TRBJ1-5 and V is TRBV6-5, with 9 bases aligning to TRBD1. Losses at the gene ends were 6 bases for V and 2 bases for J; bases not matched to a gene: 2. CDR3 size: 14 residues. The germline gives CDR1 MNHEY, CDR2 SVGAGI. The DNA of the CDR3 is TGTGCCAGCAGGCGGACAGGGGGCAATCAGCCCCAGCATTTT. Protein product: CASRRTGGNQPQHF.

This clone appeared a single time. The rearrangement uses TRBV28 and TRBJ2-1; the D gene is possibly TRBD1 (7 bases). Germline CDR1 reads MDHEN; CDR2 reads SYDVKM. V was shortened by 6 bases and J by 4 bases, with 13 bases between the two germline ends. The CDR3 runs to 14 residues. CDR3 region: CASSHRGGYNEQFF. CDR3 nucleotide sequence: TGTGCCAGCAGCCACAGGGGAGGTTACAATGAGCAGTTCTTC.

The chain carries TRBV28 and TRBJ1-3, with TRBD1 matching over 8 bases. Germline V gene sequence: CDR1 MDHEN, CDR2 SYDVKM. This CDR3 is 14 amino acids long. V was pared by 6 bases and J by 2 bases, with 3 bases of the junction left unmatched. The CDR3 nucleotides are TGTGCCAGCAGCCTGGACAGGGCTGGAAACACCATATATTTT. Translated, it gives CASSLDRAGNTIYF.

The CDR3, as DNA: TGTGCCAGCAGCTTGGCAGGGTATGAGCAGTTCTTC. It specifies CASSLAGYEQFF. V and J are TRBV5-6 and TRBJ2-1; possible D gene TRBD1, 5 bases. V lost 0 bases to trimming and J lost 8 bases, with 6 bases between them. This CDR3 comprises 12 residues. The germline V gene encodes CDR1 SGHDT and CDR2 YYEEEE. Using reference TRBV5-6 and TRBJ2-1 for the parts outside the CDR3, the full variable domain is DAGVTQSPTHLIKTRGQQVTLRCSPKSGHDTVSWYQQALGQGPQFIFQYYEEEERQRGNFPDRFSGHQFPNYSSELNVNALLLGDSALYLCASSLAGYEQFFGPGTRLTVL.

The genes are TRBV2 and TRBJ2-6; 7 bases fit TRBD1. Germline loops: CDR1 SNHLY, CDR2 FYNNEI. The V and J ends lost 5 bases and 5 bases, in that order; junction bases with no gene match: 3. The length of the CDR3 is 14 residues. Here the CDR3 reads CASSSQGRANVLTF. DNA for the CDR3: TGTGCCAGCAGTTCACAGGGGCGGGCCAACGTCCTGACTTTC. Using reference TRBV2 and TRBJ2-6 for the parts outside the CDR3, the full variable domain is EPEVTQTPSHQVTQMGQEVILRCVPISNHLYFYWYRQILGQKVEFLVSFYNNEISEKSEIFDDQFSVERPDGSNFTLKIRSTKLEDSAMYFCASSSQGRANVLTFGAGSRLTVL.

Details on this clone: The identical CDR3 is also encoded by other nucleotide sequences in the sample. This chain joins TRBV11-2 and TRBJ1-2, with 7 positions matching TRBD1. CDR1 is SGHAT, CDR2 FQNNGV, per germline. This CDR3 is built from 13 residues. V gave up 5 bases and J gave up 3 bases; unmatched junction bases: 3. The chain's CDR3 is CASSPGQDYGYTF. In nucleotides, the CDR3 is TGTGCCAGCAGCCCCGGACAGGACTATGGCTACACCTTC.

The V and J genes are TRBV12-2 and TRBJ2-2; the DNA was not compared with TRBD1, the D call given in the table. TRBV12-2 has pseudogene status. This CDR3 spans 18 amino acids. The CDR3 DNA reads TGTGCAAGTCGCTTGAAAACTGCCCTCGGGACACACACCGGGGAGCTGTTTTTT. Protein sequence: CASRLKTALGTHTGELFF.

The rearrangement links TRBV9 to TRBJ2-1; 9 bases agree with TRBD1. Germline CDR1 is SGDLS and CDR2 is YYNGEE. The CDR3 runs to 15 residues. The V gene end was trimmed by 2 bases and the J gene end by 6 bases; junction bases not matched to a gene: 6. The CDR3 is CASSVRDRDGNEQFF. CDR3 in DNA: TGTGCCAGCAGCGTGAGGGACAGGGATGGCAATGAGCAGTTCTTC.

The DNA of the CDR3 is TGTGCCAGCAGTCTGACAGGAAAATATAGCAATCAGCCCCAGCATTTT. Its translation is CASSLTGKYSNQPQHF. J is TRBJ1-5 and V is TRBV27, with D perhaps matching TRBD1 (6 bases). V lost 5 bases to trimming and J lost 0 bases, with 14 bases between them. CDR3 length: 16 amino acids. Germline assignment: CDR1 MNHEY and CDR2 SMNVEV (reference sequence).

The chain is built from TRBV5-4 and TRBJ2-1; the match to TRBD2 covers 9 bases. V lost 0 bases to trimming and J lost 6 bases; unmatched junction nucleotides: 7. Germline assignment: CDR1 SGHNT and CDR2 YYREEE (reference sequence). CDR3 length equals 16 residues. CDR3 DNA: TGTGCCAGCAGCTTGGCTGCGGGAGGGCCTGTCAATGAGCAGTTCTTC. As protein: CASSLAAGGPVNEQFF.

J is TRBJ2-5 and V is TRBV2; 9 nucleotides agree with TRBD2. V lost 2 bases and J lost 4; bases outside the gene matches: 5. The CDR3 sequence is 15 residues long. Germline V gives CDR1 SNHLY, CDR2 FYNNEI. The CDR3 region has the DNA TGTGCCAGCAGTGAACCGCTAGCGGGACGAGAGACCCAGTACTTC. Protein: CASSEPLAGRETQYF. Full variable domain (rest looked up from reference TRBV2 and TRBJ2-5): EPEVTQTPSHQVTQMGQEVILRCVPISNHLYFYWYRQILGQKVEFLVSFYNNEISEKSEIFDDQFSVERPDGSNFTLKIRSTKLEDSAMYFCASSEPLAGRETQYFGPGTRLLVL.

This clone has only one observation. The rearrangement uses TRBV9 and TRBJ1-2; D remains unclear. The germline CDR1 and CDR2 sequences are SGDLS and YYNGEE. The V and J ends lost 4 bases and 8 bases respectively, with 15 bases between them. CDR3 size: 13 residues. CDR3 DNA: TGTGCCAGCAGCCTCGGGGAATCCGGCGGCTACACCTTC. Translating gives CASSLGESGGYTF.

This chain connects TRBV6-1 to TRBJ1-5; D is ambiguous. CDR1 is MNHNS, CDR2 SASEGT, per germline. CDR3 length equals 16 residues. The germline V and J ends were trimmed by 2 bases and 11 bases, with 22 bases remaining between them. The CDR3 is CASSEPAGRVEKAQHF. In nucleotides, the CDR3 is TGTGCCAGCAGTGAACCTGCTGGCCGGGTCGAGAAGGCCCAGCATTTT.

This clone appeared a few times. This chain uses TRBV10-3 with TRBJ1-1, with 10 bases fitting TRBD1. The CDR3 is 16 amino acids. Per the germline V gene, CDR1 is ENHRY and CDR2 is SYGVKD. With 4 bases clipped from V and 0 bases from J, the junction kept 5 bases outside the gene matches. The CDR3 nucleotides are TGTGCCATCAGTGCCCCGACAGGGGGCTTGAACACTGAAGCTTTCTTT. Residues: CAISAPTGGLNTEAFF.

The rearrangement joins TRBV6-5 to TRBJ2-1, with a weak D call TRBD1 (5 bases). Trimming took off 4 bases at V and 9 bases at J, with 13 bases between the two ends. The CDR3 totals 13 residues. The germline V gene has CDR1 MNHEY and CDR2 SVGAGI. The CDR3 sequence is CASSLDTTTEQFF. The CDR3, as DNA: TGTGCCAGCAGTTTGGACACTACCACTGAGCAGTTCTTC.

The V call is TRBV5-1, the J call TRBJ2-3; 9 nucleotides line up with TRBD2. V lost 9 bases to trimming and J lost 4 bases; unmatched junction nucleotides: 12. Germline loops: CDR1 SGHRS, CDR2 YFSETQ. The CDR3 is 15 amino acids. The CDR3 is CATSGAGGPADTQYF. The CDR3, as DNA: TGCGCCACCTCCGGGGCGGGGGGGCCCGCAGATACGCAGTATTTT.

This chain connects TRBV5-1 to TRBJ1-1; tentatively, D is TRBD1 (5 bases). The CDR3 is 15 amino acids. The germline V gene encodes CDR1 SGHRS and CDR2 YFSETQ. Trimming took off 5 bases at V and 5 bases at J, with 19 bases between the two ends. CDR3 sequence reads: CASRSGGGGGTEAFF. CDR3 bases: TGCGCCAGCAGGTCCGGGGGGGGAGGAGGGACTGAAGCTTTCTTT.

V gene TRBV18 combines with J gene TRBJ2-3; D may be TRBD2 (6 bases). The CDR3 spans 17 residues. In germline, CDR1 is KGHSH, CDR2 LQKENI. V gave up 2 bases and J gave up 0 bases, with 15 bases separating them. CDR3 sequence: CASSPDLSSGSTDTQYF. The CDR3 nucleotides are TGTGCCAGCTCACCAGACCTTTCGAGCGGGAGCACAGATACGCAGTATTTT. Full variable domain (remainder filled in from reference TRBV18 and TRBJ2-3): NAGVMQNPRHLVRRRGQEARLRCSPMKGHSHVYWYRQLPEEGLKFMVYLQKENIIDESGMPKERFSAEFPKEGPSILRIQQVVRGDSAAYFCASSPDLSSGSTDTQYFGPGTRLTVL.

The gene calls are TRBV11-3 and TRBJ2-1, with 7 positions matching TRBD2. J lost 11 bases, V lost 5 bases, and 15 bases had no gene match. Per germline, CDR1 SGHNT and CDR2 YENEEA. This CDR3 comprises 15 residues. CDR3 DNA: TGTGCCAGCAGCGGGGGGTCTAGCGGTGGGGGGAAGCAGTTCTTC. It is translated as CASSGGSSGGGKQFF.

The chain combines TRBV4-1 with TRBJ2-3, with 15 bases aligning to TRBD2. The germline V gene encodes CDR1 MGHRA and CDR2 YSYEKL. The CDR3 has 18 residues. V shed 4 bases and J 4 bases; nucleotides not matched to a gene: 9. CDR3 sequence (DNA): TGCGCCAGCAGCCTTAGGACTAGCGGGGGGGCTAGGGCAGATACGCAGTATTTT. Its protein product is CASSLRTSGGARADTQYF.

This CDR3 is CASTTSGAPYEQYF. CDR3 bases: TGTGCCAGCACGACCTCCGGAGCCCCCTACGAGCAGTACTTC. The chain couples TRBV6-1 to TRBJ2-7; no clear D. The CDR3 has 14 amino acids. Germline-derived CDR1 and CDR2 are MNHNS and SASEGT. Trimming left V 7 bases short and J 2 bases short, with 15 bases between.

CDR3 loop: CASSRGYEQYF. The CDR3 nucleotides read TGTGCCAGCAGCAGGGGCTACGAGCAGTACTTC. The J gene is TRBJ2-7, the V gene TRBV6-6; D is possibly TRBD1 (6 bases). Germline values: CDR1 MNHNY, CDR2 SVGAGI (reference sequence). The CDR3 is 11 amino acids. Trimming stripped 6 bases from V and 3 bases from J, with 6 bases between.

In nucleotides, the CDR3 is TGCGCCAGCAGCTTGGCTAGCGGTACCTACGAGCAGTACTTC. This encodes CASSLASGTYEQYF. This sequence joins TRBV5-1 and TRBJ2-7; 7 bases fit TRBD2. This CDR3 contains 14 residues. J lost 2 bases, V lost 0 bases, and 2 bases had no gene match. Germline assignment: CDR1 SGHRS and CDR2 YFSETQ.

The V gene is TRBV5-1, the J gene TRBJ2-4, with TRBD2 matching over 7 bases. V shed 3 bases and J 3 bases; nucleotides not matched to a gene: 3. The CDR3 spans 14 residues. In germline, CDR1 is SGHRS, CDR2 YFSETQ. CDR3 loop: CASSSTGGKNIQYF. CDR3 DNA sequence: TGCGCCAGCAGCTCGACGGGAGGCAAAAACATTCAGTACTTC. Combining the CDR3 with reference TRBV5-1 and TRBJ2-4 gives the whole variable domain KAGVTQTPRYLIKTRGQQVTLSCSPISGHRSVSWYQQTPGQGLQFLFEYFSETQRNKGNFPGRFSGRQFSNSRSEMNVSTLELGDSALYLCASSSTGGKNIQYFGAGTRLSVL.

This rearrangement joins TRBV7-9 to TRBJ2-3; D is unresolved. The V gene's germline CDR1 is SEHNR and CDR2 FQNEAQ (reference sequence). CDR3 size: 15 residues. V was cut by 1 base and J by 2 bases, with 10 bases left in between. CDR3 loop: CASSLGGAVTDTQYF. CDR3 in DNA: TGTGCCAGCAGCTTAGGAGGAGCAGTCACAGATACGCAGTATTTT.

The J gene is TRBJ2-4, the V gene TRBV30, with no clear D. Trimming removed 1 base from V and 0 bases from J, with 10 bases in between. The CDR3 is 15 residues long. The V gene's germline CDR1 is GTSNPN and CDR2 SVGIG (reference sequence). The CDR3 DNA follows: TGTGCCTGGAGTGGAGACACTTCAGCCAAAAACATTCAGTACTTC. It is translated as CAWSGDTSAKNIQYF. The whole variable domain, filled in from reference TRBV30 and TRBJ2-4, reads SQTIHQWPATLVQPVGSPLSLECTVEGTSNPNLYWYRQAAGRGLQLLFYSVGIGQISSEVPQNLSASRPQDRQFILSSKKLLLSDSGFYLCAWSGDTSAKNIQYFGAGTRLSVL.